The 31 T cell receptor beta chains below come from one sample, sequenced in a study of blood T cells in healthy people across ages. A sample-barcoded 5' primer and a J-beta primer mix were used in a second PCR of roughly 7 to 12 cycles. TCRdb analysed the 5' RACE reads with MiXCR anew, one entry per CDR3 protein. The sample lists about 830,000 distinct CDR3 sequences; about 62% were seen once. Sequenced input: blood. The receptors here all came from a man under 40 in good health.

The table lists this clonotype with a count of one. J is TRBJ1-1 and V is TRBV5-1, with D uncertain. The ends were cut back, 3 bases at V and 5 bases at J, with 11 bases in the middle. Germline V gives CDR1 SGHRS, CDR2 YFSETQ. There are 13 residues in the CDR3. CDR3 DNA sequence: TGCGCCAGCAGCTCCACGGGCCCGACTGAAGCTTTCTTT. Its protein product is CASSSTGPTEAFF.

The CDR3 sequence: CSAATRTSSYEQYF. Written as DNA, the CDR3 is TGCAGTGCTGCAACCAGGACTAGCTCCTACGAGCAGTACTTC. The J gene is TRBJ2-7, the V gene TRBV20-1; TRBD2 matches 7 bases. This CDR3 has 14 amino acids. Germline values: CDR1 DFQATT, CDR2 SNEGSKA (reference sequence). The junction had 7 bases not matched to a gene; V was cut back by 5 bases and J by 0 bases.

CDR3 protein: CASSGTDINEQFF. CDR3 nucleotide sequence: TGTGCCAGCAGCGGGACCGATATCAATGAGCAGTTCTTC. The rearrangement uses TRBV9 and TRBJ2-1; D ambiguous. Germline CDR1 and CDR2: SGDLS and YYNGEE. V gave up 3 bases and J gave up 6 bases, with 10 bases separating them. The CDR3 spans 13 residues.

V is TRBV28 and J is TRBJ1-1, with 8 bases fitting TRBD1. Germline values: CDR1 MDHEN, CDR2 SYDVKM. With 4 bases clipped from V and 2 bases from J, the junction kept 3 bases outside the gene matches. The length of the CDR3 is 14 residues. CDR3 nucleotide sequence: TGTGCCAGCAGTTCGCAGGGGGCAAACACTGAAGCTTTCTTT. Amino acids: CASSSQGANTEAFF.

The J gene is TRBJ1-2, the V gene TRBV20-1; D not resolved. Germline CDR1 is DFQATT and CDR2 is SNEGSKA (reference sequence). This CDR3 spans 12 amino acids. Trimming pared 6 bases from V and 5 bases from J, leaving 13 bases between. Written as DNA, the CDR3 is TGCAGTGCGCGGGAGGGTTGGTATGGCTACACCTTC. This codes for CSAREGWYGYTF.

This clonotype was detected only once. The gene calls are TRBV12-3 or TRBV12-4 and TRBJ2-7; D is unresolved. Trimming removed 0 bases from V and 5 bases from J, with 14 bases in between. The CDR3 runs 15 residues. The CDR3 spells CASSLARWRTDEQYF. The CDR3 bases are TGTGCCAGCAGTTTAGCGCGGTGGCGAACGGACGAGCAGTACTTC.

The V gene is TRBV27, the J gene TRBJ2-5; D is possibly TRBD2 (6 bases). CDR1 and CDR2 from the germline V gene are MNHEY and SMNVEV (reference sequence). V lost 5 bases, J lost 2 bases, and 9 bases lay in between. The CDR3 has 13 amino acids. The CDR3 DNA reads as TGTGCCAGCAGTGACGGGACTCAAGAGACCCAGTACTTC. Translated: CASSDGTQETQYF.

This clonotype was seen just once. The chain recombines TRBV9 with TRBJ2-1; unclear D gene. V was clipped by 3 bases and J by 0 bases, with 10 bases between them. The CDR3 extends over 15 amino acids. The germline V gene has CDR1 SGDLS and CDR2 YYNGEE. The CDR3 here is CASSGHYTSYNEQFF. The CDR3 coding sequence is TGTGCCAGCAGCGGCCACTACACCTCCTACAATGAGCAGTTCTTC.

This clonotype was recorded a few times. This chain uses TRBV20-1 with TRBJ1-5; no firm D call. The CDR3 loop spans 14 amino acids. Germline-derived CDR1 and CDR2 are DFQATT and SNEGSKA (reference sequence). The V end was cut by 6 bases, the J end by 2 bases, with 14 bases between. This CDR3 is CSAKWPQGNQPQHF. In nucleotides, the CDR3 is TGCAGTGCAAAATGGCCCCAGGGCAATCAGCCCCAGCATTTT.

About this clonotype itself: An end of the junction differs from the germline gene, which may be a read error. The chain has TRBV2 and TRBJ2-7; D assignment may be TRBD1 or TRBD2 (6 bases each). Germline CDR1 reads SNHLY; CDR2 reads FYNNEI. The CDR3 is 13 residues long. CDR3 nucleotide sequence: TGTGCCGGCAGGGGAGGTGAAACCTACGAGCAGTACTTC. It codes for CAGRGGETYEQYF.

V usage is TRBV14 and J usage is TRBJ2-1, with D tentatively TRBD2 (6 bases). Germline assignment: CDR1 SGHDN and CDR2 FVKESK. The V gene lost 8 bases and the J gene lost 7 bases, with 15 bases spanning the gap. The CDR3 extends over 13 amino acids. The CDR3 spells CASGGRGRNEQFF. The CDR3, as DNA: TGTGCCAGCGGCGGCCGGGGGAGGAATGAGCAGTTCTTC.

This clonotype was counted many times. The gene calls are TRBV5-5 and TRBJ2-3, with 7 bases lining up with TRBD2. Unmatched junction bases numbered 6, after V lost 5 bases and J lost 3 bases. This CDR3 is 14 amino acids long. CDR1 SGHKS and CDR2 YYEKEE come from the germline V gene (reference sequence). The DNA for the CDR3 is TGTGCCAGCAGTTCTCAGGGAGGGACAGATACGCAGTATTTT. This encodes CASSSQGGTDTQYF.

The chain combines TRBV6-5 with TRBJ2-7; D remains ambiguous. The J call may not be correct, given that the DNA end is closer to TRBJ2-5. This CDR3 region has 15 residues. Germline V gene sequence: CDR1 MNHEY, CDR2 SVGAGI. This CDR3 is CASSYSNGPRETQYF. The DNA for the CDR3 is TGTGCCAGCAGTTACTCGAACGGCCCCCGTGAGACCCAGTACTTC.

The J gene is TRBJ2-6, the V gene TRBV12-3 or TRBV12-4, with a possible D match to TRBD2 (6 bases). Trimming removed 6 bases at V and 1 base at J, with 16 bases between. CDR3 length equals 17 residues. As DNA, the CDR3 is TGTGCCAGCAGCCTCAGGGAGGCGCTTTCTGGGGCCAACGTCCTGACTTTC. Translation gives CASSLREALSGANVLTF.

This clonotype has just one count. The CDR3 nucleotides are TGTGCCAGCAGTTACGAACTAGCGGAAAGCTACAATGAGCAGTTCTTC. Protein sequence: CASSYELAESYNEQFF. The chain is built from TRBV6-5 and TRBJ2-1; 8 bases line up with TRBD2. V shed 2 bases and J 3 bases; nucleotides not matched to a gene: 6. The CDR3 has 16 amino acids. The germline V gene has CDR1 MNHEY and CDR2 SVGAGI.

The V call is TRBV7-8, the J call TRBJ2-7; 8 bases map to TRBD1. CDR3 length: 15 amino acids. CDR1 and CDR2 (germline): SGHVS, FQNEAQ. V shed 5 bases and J 2 bases; nucleotides not matched to a gene: 8. The CDR3 spells CASSPRTGSAYEQYF. For the CDR3, the DNA is TGTGCCAGCAGCCCCCGGACAGGGTCGGCCTACGAGCAGTACTTC.

This clonotype appeared a few times. V is TRBV6-2 or TRBV6-3 and J is TRBJ2-1, with D perhaps TRBD1 (5 bases). Trimming took 5 bases from V and 5 from J, leaving 13 bases between them. The germline V gene has CDR1 MNHEY and CDR2 SVGEGT. The CDR3 is 14 amino acids. In nucleotides, the CDR3 is TGTGCCAGCAGTCGAACAGGAGCTGACAATGAGCAGTTCTTC. This codes for CASSRTGADNEQFF.

CDR3 in DNA: TGTGCCATCAGTGAGTCGCGGGACAACTATGGCTACACCTTC. Encoded protein: CAISESRDNYGYTF. The chain has TRBV10-3 and TRBJ1-2, with a possible D match to TRBD1 (5 bases). This CDR3 has 14 residues. Looked up from germline, CDR1 is ENHRY and CDR2 is SYGVKD. V lost 0 bases and J 2 bases, leaving 7 bases between the germline ends.

The chain employs TRBV5-1 and TRBJ1-2; D gene uncertain. Germline V gene lookup returns CDR1 SGHRS and CDR2 YFSETQ. The CDR3 has 12 amino acids. Deletions cut 3 bases from V and 6 bases from J, with 9 bases between. CDR3 bases: TGCGCCAGCAGCTCTGGGATTAATGGCTACACCTTC. This sequence encodes CASSSGINGYTF.

This CDR3 is CASSDEVLNQPQHF. DNA for the CDR3: TGTGCCAGCAGTGATGAGGTCTTGAACCAGCCCCAGCATTTT. V gene TRBV2 combines with J gene TRBJ1-5; D not resolved. CDR1 SNHLY and CDR2 FYNNEI come from the germline V gene. This CDR3 region has 14 residues. Trimming removed 3 bases at V and 7 bases at J, with 13 bases between.

The chain couples TRBV27 to TRBJ2-7, with 9 positions matching TRBD1. TRBJ2-5 explains the end of the DNA better; the J call may be wrong. The CDR3 has 17 residues. Germline V gene sequence: CDR1 MNHEY, CDR2 SMNVEV (reference sequence). CDR3 loop: CASSLAWDRAHQETQYF. CDR3 sequence (DNA): TGTGCCAGCAGCCTAGCCTGGGACAGGGCCCATCAAGAGACCCAGTACTTC.

The chain links TRBV20-1 to TRBJ2-7, with TRBD1 identical over 9 bases. The J segment lost 11 bases and the V segment lost 6 bases, leaving 5 bases of the junction unmatched. The CDR3 loop spans 10 amino acids. Germline values: CDR1 DFQATT, CDR2 SNEGSKA (reference sequence). The CDR3 spells CSAQWTGEYF. DNA for the CDR3: TGCAGTGCACAGTGGACAGGGGAGTACTTC.

This clonotype showed up just once. The chain combines TRBV24-1 with TRBJ2-1; D is unresolved. The CDR3 runs 15 residues. V was shortened by 4 bases and J by 2 bases, with 11 bases between the two germline ends. Per the germline V gene, CDR1 is KGHDR and CDR2 is SFDVKD. The CDR3: CATSDATSTYNEQFF. In DNA, the CDR3 is TGTGCCACCAGTGACGCGACAAGTACCTACAATGAGCAGTTCTTC.

This clonotype appeared a few times. V usage is TRBV4-3 and J usage is TRBJ1-2; 7 nucleotides align to TRBD1. Looked up from germline, CDR1 is LGHNA and CDR2 is YSLEER. This CDR3 has 16 residues. V was clipped by 3 bases and J by 0 bases; unmatched bases: 7. The CDR3 nucleotides read TGCGCCAGCAGCCAGACACAGGGGATAACTAACTATGGCTACACCTTC. Its translation: CASSQTQGITNYGYTF.

The genes are TRBV5-1 and TRBJ2-1; 13 bases map to TRBD2. This CDR3 has 16 residues. Germline V CDR1 and CDR2: SGHRS, YFSETQ. Trimming took 0 bases from V and 5 from J; bases not matched to a gene: 2. The CDR3 DNA is TGCGCCAGCAGCTTGGAGGGACTAGCGGGGAACAATGAGCAGTTCTTC. Translated: CASSLEGLAGNNEQFF.

This clonotype was recorded once. The chain joins TRBV6-1 to TRBJ2-2; no firm D call. Germline V gives CDR1 MNHNS, CDR2 SASEGT. The V and J ends lost 5 bases and 5 bases respectively, with 12 bases between them. This CDR3 has 14 amino acids. The CDR3 sequence: CASSQNRVTGELFF. The CDR3 bases are TGTGCCAGCAGTCAAAACCGAGTGACCGGGGAGCTGTTTTTT.

The rearrangement joins TRBV2 to TRBJ2-3; D gene uncertain. CDR3 size: 13 residues. Deletions cut 0 bases from V and 4 bases from J, with 5 bases between. CDR1 SNHLY and CDR2 FYNNEI come from the germline V gene. The CDR3 protein is CASSEAWADTQYF. CDR3 coding DNA: TGTGCCAGCAGTGAAGCGTGGGCAGATACGCAGTATTTT.

This clonotype was detected only once. The CDR3 DNA reads TGTGCCAGCAGCGAGACAGGGGTCCATAATTCACCCCTCCACTTT. It yields the protein CASSETGVHNSPLHF. The chain employs TRBV9 and TRBJ1-6; 8 bases are shared with TRBD1. After removal of 3 bases from V and 5 bases from J, the junction contained 4 bases not matched to a gene. The CDR3 has 15 residues. CDR1 and CDR2 from the germline V gene are SGDLS and YYNGEE.

The V call is TRBV6-1, the J call TRBJ2-1; 10 bases agree with TRBD2. This CDR3 has 15 amino acids. From germline, CDR1 is MNHNS and CDR2 SASEGT. The ends lost 2 bases at V and 8 bases at J; junction bases unmatched: 6. CDR3 DNA sequence: TGTGCCAGCAGTGAACAGCGGGGGGGCAGCTATGAGCAGTTCTTC. Protein: CASSEQRGGSYEQFF.

V gene TRBV11-2 combines with J gene TRBJ1-6; the D is unclear. The CDR3 has 13 amino acids. Trimming took off 5 bases at V and 11 bases at J, with 13 bases between the two ends. Germline V gene data show CDR1 as SGHAT and CDR2 as FQNNGV. CDR3 bases: TGTGCCAGCAGCCAGAGGGTGGAAGCACCCCTCCACTTT. It is translated as CASSQRVEAPLHF. Variable domain in full (rest from reference TRBV11-2 and TRBJ1-6): EAGVAQSPRYKIIEKRQSVAFWCNPISGHATLYWYQQILGQGPKLLIQFQNNGVVDDSQLPKDRFSAERLKGVDSTLKIQPAKLEDSAVYLCASSQRVEAPLHFGNGTRLTVT.

The genes are TRBV9 and TRBJ2-3; D possibly corresponds to TRBD1 (6 bases). The V end was cut by 1 base, the J end by 1 base, with 25 bases between. Per germline, CDR1 SGDLS and CDR2 YYNGEE. This CDR3 contains 20 residues. CDR3 sequence (DNA): TGTGCCAGCAGCGTAACCCCCCGGCAGGGGAACCCCATAGGCACAGATACGCAGTATTTT. Its translation is CASSVTPRQGNPIGTDTQYF.